Each of the 29 T cell receptor beta chains below was sequenced from the same sample in a study of CD8+CD57+ T cells in acquired aplastic anemia. Sequencing was done on patients that had shown CD8+CD57+ cell expansion by flow cytometry. CDR3 and TCR beta VDJ profiling relied on a genomic DNA template. TCRdb re-derived calls from the reads in MiXCR, one entry per CDR3 protein. The sample lists 200,000 to 250,000 distinct CDR3 sequences, over 55% occurring once. The specimen was sorted CD4+, CD8+, or CD8+CD57+ T cells (not recorded which) from PBMCs. These receptors all stem from a human donor with aplastic anemia.

Notes on this clonotype: The junction does not match germline at one end; this may be a read error. The chain links TRBV24-1 to TRBJ1-2; TRBD1 aligns across 9 bases. Germline CDR1 and CDR2: KGHDR and SFDVKD. The CDR3 spans 14 residues. CDR3 region: CATSDPGQGWEYHF. CDR3 bases: TGTGCCACCAGTGACCCTGGACAGGGGTGGGAATATCACTTC.

This clonotype was observed a single time. The chain joins TRBV7-3 to TRBJ2-7; 10 bases agree with TRBD2. CDR1 SGHTA and CDR2 FQGTGA come from the germline V gene. With V trimmed by 4 bases and J by 0 bases, 3 bases remained unmatched. The CDR3 spans 15 residues. As DNA, the CDR3 is TGTGCCAGCAGCTCTACTAGCGGGGACTCCTACGAGCAGTACTTC. Translated: CASSSTSGDSYEQYF. The variable domain in full, with the rest retrieved from reference TRBV7-3 and TRBJ2-7, is GAGVSQTPSNKVTEKGKYVELRCDPISGHTALYWYRQSLGQGPEFLIYFQGTGAADDSGLPNDRFFAVRPEGSVSTLKIQRTERGDSAVYLCASSSTSGDSYEQYFGPGTRLTVT.

Only a few counts were recorded for this clonotype. V and J are TRBV29-1 and TRBJ2-5, with 12 bases aligning to TRBD2. CDR1 and CDR2 (germline): SQVTM, ANQGSEA. The CDR3 covers 15 residues. J lost 2 bases, V lost 3 bases, and 4 bases had no gene match. The CDR3 nucleotides are TGCAGCGTTGACGGGCTAGCGGGGGGGCAAGAGACCCAGTACTTC. It translates to CSVDGLAGGQETQYF.

V is TRBV4-1 and J is TRBJ2-7; D remains unclear. Trimming took 2 bases from V and 4 from J, leaving 12 bases between them. This CDR3 contains 14 residues. From germline, CDR1 is MGHRA and CDR2 YSYEKL. CDR3 nucleotides: TGCGCCAGCAGCCAATTACCCAAAAAGTACGAGCAGTACTTC. Its translation: CASSQLPKKYEQYF.

This clonotype was counted only a few times. The chain links TRBV18 to TRBJ2-1, with D tentatively TRBD2 (5 bases). Germline V CDR1 and CDR2: KGHSH, LQKENI. Trimming shortened V by 2 bases and J by 4 bases, and 9 bases separated the two germline ends. This CDR3 is 14 amino acids long. The CDR3: CASSPDGMYNEQFF. CDR3 nucleotides: TGTGCCAGCTCACCAGACGGGATGTACAATGAGCAGTTCTTC.

This rearrangement joins TRBV2 to TRBJ1-1; D might be TRBD1 (6 bases). Trimming took off 5 bases at V and 0 bases at J, with 10 bases between the two ends. Germline V gene lookup returns CDR1 SNHLY and CDR2 FYNNEI. This CDR3 spans 14 amino acids. The CDR3 region has the DNA TGTGCCAGCAGTAGGGACAATGTGAACACTGAAGCTTTCTTT. Its protein is CASSRDNVNTEAFF.

This clonotype showed up many times. This chain links TRBV3-1 with TRBJ2-5; TRBD2 aligns across 14 bases. After removal of 4 bases from V and 6 bases from J, the junction contained 7 bases not matched to a gene. Germline loops: CDR1 LGHDT, CDR2 YNNKEL (reference sequence). The CDR3 totals 16 residues. The CDR3 DNA is TGTGCCAGCAGCCCGGGACTAGCGGGGGATAAAAAGACCCAGTACTTC. Translation gives CASSPGLAGDKKTQYF.

The table lists this clonotype with a count of one. The chain carries TRBV19 and TRBJ1-1; 9 bases match TRBD1. V lost 3 bases to trimming and J lost 4 bases; unmatched junction nucleotides: 9. The CDR3 is 16 amino acids. Germline V lookup: CDR1 LNHDA, CDR2 SQIVND (reference sequence). DNA of the CDR3: TGTGCCAGTAGTATTCCCGGGACAGGGAGGGGCACTGAAGCTTTCTTT. Amino acids: CASSIPGTGRGTEAFF. The variable domain in full, completed from reference TRBV19 and TRBJ1-1, reads DGGITQSPKYLFRKEGQNVTLSCEQNLNHDAMYWYRQDPGQGLRLIYYSQIVNDFQKGDIAEGYSVSREKKESFPLTVTSAQKNPTAFYLCASSIPGTGRGTEAFFGQGTRLTVV.

CDR3 protein: CASSLTSQTQYF. CDR3 in DNA: TGTGCCAGCAGCCTCACCTCACAGACCCAGTACTTC. V and J are TRBV4-2 and TRBJ2-5, with D uncertain. CDR1 is LGHNA and CDR2 is YNFKEQ in the germline V gene. Trimming cost V 4 bases and J 6 bases, with 9 bases left between them. The CDR3 sequence is 12 residues long.

The V and J genes are TRBV7-2 and TRBJ2-7; TRBD1 agrees at 9 bases. Germline-derived CDR1 and CDR2 are SGHTA and FQGNSA. The CDR3 runs 16 residues. The J segment lost 6 bases and the V segment lost 2 bases, leaving 11 bases of the junction unmatched. The CDR3 DNA reads as TGTGCCAGCAGCTTACGTACCGGGACAGGGTTTGTCGAGCAGTACTTC. Translating gives CASSLRTGTGFVEQYF.

The rearrangement uses TRBV2 and TRBJ2-2; D uncertain. V gave up 2 bases and J gave up 1 base, with 11 bases separating them. Germline values: CDR1 SNHLY, CDR2 FYNNEI. CDR3 length: 16 residues. CDR3 nucleotide sequence: TGTGCCAGCAGTGAAACCCAACTACTGAACACCGGGGAGCTGTTTTTT. Residues: CASSETQLLNTGELFF.

The CDR3 spells CASSLDTGLAQYF. Written as DNA, the CDR3 is TGTGCCAGCAGCTTAGATACGGGACTAGCGCAGTACTTC. The chain uses TRBV11-2 and TRBJ2-7, with 9 positions matching TRBD2. Germline V gives CDR1 SGHAT, CDR2 FQNNGV. This CDR3 contains 13 residues. The V gene end was trimmed by 0 bases and the J gene end by 9 bases; junction bases not matched to a gene: 3.

This chain links TRBV20-1 with TRBJ1-5; 8 bases fit TRBD1. The germline V gene has CDR1 DFQATT and CDR2 SNEGSKA (reference sequence). The CDR3 contains 16 residues. Trimming removed 1 base from V and 7 bases from J; junction bases left unmatched: 12. The CDR3 nucleotides read TGCAGTGCTAGAGTGGCAGGGGGCGTCAAAAAACAGCCCCAGCATTTT. It codes for CSARVAGGVKKQPQHF.

This clonotype was detected only once. This may come from a read error, since a much larger clone is one base off. This chain uses TRBV4-3 with TRBJ2-1, with D unresolved. The CDR3 is 14 amino acids. CDR1 is LGHNA, CDR2 YSLEER, per germline. The DNA for the CDR3 is TGCGCCAACAGCCAGCGACACAAGGGCAATGAGCAGTTCTTC. This translates into CANSQRHKGNEQFF.

The rearrangement uses TRBV6-5 and TRBJ2-7, with TRBD2 identical over 11 bases. Unmatched junction bases numbered 2, after V lost 4 bases and J lost 0 bases. CDR1 and CDR2 (germline): MNHEY, SVGAGI. The CDR3 sequence is 15 residues long. CDR3: CASSSSGGTSYEQYF. CDR3 DNA sequence: TGTGCCAGCAGTTCTAGCGGGGGGACCTCCTACGAGCAGTACTTC.

The chain couples TRBV12-3 or TRBV12-4 to TRBJ1-1; 8 bases are a match to TRBD1. This CDR3 spans 14 amino acids. V dropped 4 bases and J dropped 2; count of bases not matched to a gene: 3. DNA of the CDR3: TGTGCCAGCAGTTCCCAGGGGGCAAACACTGAAGCTTTCTTT. It yields the protein CASSSQGANTEAFF.

This clonotype was counted a few times. The chain has TRBV24-1 and TRBJ2-1; 8 positions match TRBD2. This CDR3 region has 15 residues. Trimming at V came to 1 base and at J to 7 bases, leaving 5 bases not matched to a gene. Germline loops: CDR1 KGHDR, CDR2 SFDVKD. CDR3 nucleotides: TGTGCCACCAGTGATTTTACGGGAGGGCGAAATGAGCAGTTCTTC. This codes for CATSDFTGGRNEQFF.

The gene calls are TRBV12-3 or TRBV12-4 and TRBJ2-7; 9 nucleotides line up with TRBD2. V was pared by 1 base and J by 4 bases, with 5 bases of the junction left unmatched. This CDR3 is built from 15 residues. CDR3 region: CASSLGGTSLYEQYF. The CDR3 DNA reads TGTGCCAGCAGTTTAGGGGGGACTAGCCTATACGAGCAGTACTTC.

The chain uses TRBV19 and TRBJ2-5, with D uncertain. Germline CDR1 reads LNHDA; CDR2 reads SQIVND (reference sequence). CDR3 length: 13 residues. The V gene lost 3 bases and the J gene lost 2 bases, with 7 bases spanning the gap. The CDR3 protein is CASSISRQETQYF. The CDR3 DNA reads as TGTGCCAGTAGTATTAGCAGACAAGAGACCCAGTACTTC.

V usage is TRBV25-1 and J usage is TRBJ1-6; D is unresolved. The CDR3 is made up of 14 amino acids. V shed 2 bases and J shed 4 bases, with 6 bases lying between them. Germline V gene sequence: CDR1 MGHDK, CDR2 SYGVNS. The CDR3 region is CASSETTYNSPLHF. CDR3 nucleotides: TGTGCCAGCAGTGAAACTACTTATAATTCACCCCTCCACTTT.

The chain uses TRBV2 and TRBJ2-7; D gene unclear. The CDR3 loop spans 13 amino acids. Germline-derived CDR1 and CDR2 are SNHLY and FYNNEI. Trimming cost V 6 bases and J 1 base, with 10 bases left between them. CDR3 region: CASRKGRSYEQYF. Here the CDR3 DNA reads TGTGCCAGCAGAAAGGGCCGTTCCTACGAGCAGTACTTC.

The chain links TRBV7-6 to TRBJ2-7; no clear D. CDR3 length equals 13 residues. V was pared by 4 bases and J by 3 bases, with 10 bases between. Germline CDR1 reads SGHVS; CDR2 reads FNYEAQ. CDR3 amino acids: CASSYGRNYEQYF. CDR3 coding DNA: TGTGCCAGCAGCTACGGCCGGAACTACGAGCAGTACTTC. Drawing the rest from reference TRBV7-6 and TRBJ2-7, the complete variable domain is GAGVSQSPRYKVTKRGQDVALRCDPISGHVSLYWYRQALGQGPEFLTYFNYEAQQDKSGLPNDRFSAERPEGSISTLTIQRTEQRDSAMYRCASSYGRNYEQYFGPGTRLTVT.

This clonotype was observed once. At one boundary the junction diverges from the germline segment, which might be a read error. The chain carries TRBV20-1 and TRBJ1-5; possibly TRBD1 for D (5 bases). Germline CDR1 is DFQATT and CDR2 is SNEGSKA (reference sequence). The CDR3 runs to 15 residues. The CDR3 DNA reads TGCAGTGCCTTAAAGGAGGTACGGGGCAATCAGCCCCAGCGTTTT. Translation gives CSALKEVRGNQPQRF.

The sample holds a few counts of this clonotype. The chain couples TRBV29-1 to TRBJ2-3; D ambiguous. Germline values: CDR1 SQVTM, CDR2 ANQGSEA. Trimming removed 4 bases at V and 6 bases at J, with 8 bases between. This CDR3 comprises 11 residues. As DNA, the CDR3 is TGCAGCGTTGGTGGAGCGGATACGCAGTATTTT. This sequence encodes CSVGGADTQYF.

The chain recombines TRBV20-1 with TRBJ1-1, with D unclear. Deletions cut 2 bases from V and 8 bases from J, with 12 bases between. The CDR3 has 12 amino acids. Germline lookup yields CDR1 DFQATT and CDR2 SNEGSKA (reference sequence). CDR3 loop: CSARTTTPEAFF. CDR3 in DNA: TGCAGTGCTAGAACCACGACCCCCGAAGCTTTCTTT.

The chain has TRBV19 and TRBJ2-1; 9 bases map to TRBD1. J was trimmed by 7 bases and V by 8 bases; bases with no gene match: 6. The CDR3 totals 13 residues. Germline lookup yields CDR1 LNHDA and CDR2 SQIVND (reference sequence). CDR3 sequence: CASVRTGENEQFF. The CDR3 DNA sequence: TGTGCCAGTGTTCGGACAGGGGAAAATGAGCAGTTCTTC.

V is TRBV2 and J is TRBJ2-7; TRBD2 aligns across 7 bases. The DNA end favors TRBJ2-1, so the J call may be wrong. The germline V gene has CDR1 SNHLY and CDR2 FYNNEI. This CDR3 region has 14 residues. CDR3 nucleotide sequence: TGTGCCAGCAGTTCAAGTGGACTAGTCTATGAGCAGTTCTTC. As protein: CASSSSGLVYEQFF.

The chain employs TRBV7-6 and TRBJ1-6; 8 nucleotides agree with TRBD1. V gave up 5 bases and J gave up 9 bases; unmatched junction bases: 9. The CDR3 loop spans 15 amino acids. CDR1 is SGHVS and CDR2 is FNYEAQ in the germline V gene. CDR3: CASSGGGQGGSPLHF. Here the CDR3 DNA reads TGTGCCAGCAGCGGAGGTGGACAGGGAGGTTCACCCCTCCACTTT.

The CDR3 spells CASTRTENTEAFF. The DNA of the CDR3 is TGTGCCAGTACGCGGACAGAGAACACTGAAGCTTTCTTT. J is TRBJ1-1 and V is TRBV19; D may be TRBD1 (6 bases). The CDR3 length is 13 residues. Germline V gene data show CDR1 as LNHDA and CDR2 as SQIVND (reference sequence). V lost 7 bases, J lost 1 base, and 10 bases lay in between.